This T cell receptor (beta chain) was identified in a study of blood T cell repertoires in COVID-19. Study at large: Sample material is recorded as cDNA or gDNA derived from T cells, B-cell-depleted T cells, or PBMCs.

The CDR3 runs 15 residues. V dropped 2 bases and J dropped 6 bases, with 17 bases sitting between them. Germline V gives CDR1 MNHNY, CDR2 SVGAGI (reference sequence). The protocol was immunoSEQ multiplex PCR, while the TCRdb copy is restricted to in-frame clones and leaves out a portion. The table has about 78,000 clones, about 89% seen once; the top ten hold more than 1.5%. The source is a woman aged 55 to 70 with acute or convalescent COVID-19. The J gene is TRBJ2-7, the V gene TRBV6-6, with a possible D match to TRBD2 (5 bases). The sequenced sample consisted of peripheral blood. As DNA, the CDR3 is TGTGCCAGCAGTTACGCCCGAGGACTCCACGGCGAGCAGTACTTC. Translated: CASSYARGLHGEQYF.